This TCR beta chain was identified during a study of human thymus T cells. CDR1 and CDR2 (germline): MGHRA, YSYEKL. V lost 1 base, J lost 4 bases, and 10 bases lay in between. The CDR3 is 14 residues long. This clone was seen only once. Some clones are missing from TCRdb's copy, which holds only in-frame ones; the method was immunoSEQ multiplex PCR. The table has 40,000 to 55,000 clones, about 93% seen once. The sequenced material came from blood. This rearrangement joins TRBV4-1 to TRBJ1-2; a weak D match, TRBD1 (5 bases). This sequence originates from a boy younger than two with a congenital heart defect but otherwise immunologically healthy. CDR3 in DNA: TGCGCCAGCAGCCAAGGGGACCTGGGCTATGGCTACACCTTC. This codes for CASSQGDLGYGYTF.